This TCR beta chain was documented in a study of ipilimumab plus nivolumab after autologous stem cell transplantation. V dropped 6 bases and J dropped 0 bases, with 12 bases sitting between them. Looked up from germline, CDR1 is MNHEY and CDR2 is SMNVEV (reference sequence). The CDR3 has 14 residues. Some clones are missing from TCRdb's copy, which holds only in-frame ones; the method was immunoSEQ multiplex PCR. Of about 43,000 clones detected, roughly 88% appear once; the ten largest clones hold about 0.97%. This receptor was taken from a male donor with multiple myeloma. This sequence joins TRBV27 and TRBJ2-7, with D possibly matching TRBD2 (6 bases). The sample was PBMCs, taken in a trial of ipilimumab plus nivolumab as post-transplant consolidation. The CDR3 is CASSPRGTSYEQYF. CDR3 coding DNA: TGTGCCAGCAGCCCCCGGGGGACCTCCTACGAGCAGTACTTC.